The clone carrying this T cell receptor (beta chain) was found many times. This sample is drawn from a study of T cells in Graves' hyperthyroidism and ophthalmopathy. Stable hyperthyroidism: no ophthalmopathy progression over 18 months of follow-up. The CDR3 regions of TCR beta were amplified from RNA transcripts. In the first-round RT-PCR of the TCR CDR3, the HTBI primer set was used. TCRdb redid the calling of the multiplex PCR reads with MiXCR, one entry per CDR3 protein. Found here are hundreds of thousands of distinct CDR3 sequences, about 16% of them singletons; the top ten hold 32%. The clonotype originates from a woman aged 25 to 39 with Graves' hyperthyroidism. The sequenced sample consisted of blood.

The CDR3 nucleotides are TGTGCCAGCAGTGATTACAGGGGAGAGTCTTGGGGCTACACCTTC. Translation: CASSDYRGESWGYTF. The genes are TRBV2 and TRBJ1-2; 7 nucleotides agree with TRBD1. J gave up 8 bases and V 3 bases, and 12 bases lay outside the gene matches. Germline CDR1 and CDR2: SNHLY and FYNNEI. The CDR3 length is 15 residues.